This T cell receptor beta chain was retrieved from a study of CD8 T cells in ankylosing spondylitis. Study conclusions and caveats: Ankylosing spondylitis blood seemed to carry a telltale TCR beta motif made of about 8 highly homologous variants. The clones that were linked to disease were reported to be significantly enriched in matched synovial fluid samples from ankylosing spondylitis patients.

Germline CDR1 reads SGHVS; CDR2 reads FNYEAQ. This CDR3 region has 16 residues. With 5 bases removed from V and 6 bases from J, the gap between germline ends came to 20 bases. As regards this clonotype: What it recognizes is unknown.

The authors made TCR beta libraries by quantitative 5'-RACE with molecular barcodes. Each CDR3 protein is one row after TCRdb ran MiXCR on the 5' RACE reads. This sample has around 340,000 distinct CDR3 sequences, with approximately 22% found just once. Sequenced material: blood, either unsorted or a sorted T cell fraction (not recorded which). The source of this sequence is a male donor with ankylosing spondylitis or in good health (not recorded which). This chain joins TRBV7-6 and TRBJ2-1; possibly TRBD2 for D (5 bases). CDR3 amino acids: CASSALEGLLGNEQFF. In DNA form, the CDR3 reads TGTGCCAGCAGCGCACTTGAGGGTCTTCTAGGCAATGAGCAGTTCTTC.